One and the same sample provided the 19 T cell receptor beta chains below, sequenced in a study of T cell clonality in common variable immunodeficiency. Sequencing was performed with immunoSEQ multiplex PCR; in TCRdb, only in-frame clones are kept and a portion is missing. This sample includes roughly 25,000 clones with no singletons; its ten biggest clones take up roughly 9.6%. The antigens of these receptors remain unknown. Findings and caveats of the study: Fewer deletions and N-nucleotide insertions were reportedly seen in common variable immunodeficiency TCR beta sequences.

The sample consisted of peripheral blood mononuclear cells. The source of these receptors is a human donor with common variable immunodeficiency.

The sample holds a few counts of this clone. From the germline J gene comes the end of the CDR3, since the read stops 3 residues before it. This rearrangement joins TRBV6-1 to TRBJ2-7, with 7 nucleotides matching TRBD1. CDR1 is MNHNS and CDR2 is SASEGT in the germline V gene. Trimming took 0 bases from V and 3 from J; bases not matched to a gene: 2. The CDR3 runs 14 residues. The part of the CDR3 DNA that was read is TGTGCCAGCAGTGAAGCGGGGGACAGCTACGAG. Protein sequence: CASSEAGDSYE. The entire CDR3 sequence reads CASSEAGDSYEQYF.

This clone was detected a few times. The CDR3 DNA, read in part, is TGCAGTGCAGGCAGGGGGCACGACGAG. Its translation: CSAGRGHDE. The full-length CDR3 reads as CSAGRGHDEQYF. The J gene is TRBJ2-7, the V gene TRBV20-1, with 8 bases matching TRBD1. From the germline J gene comes the end of the CDR3, since the read stops 3 residues before it. Germline V lookup: CDR1 DFQATT, CDR2 SNEGSKA (reference sequence). Germline trimming cut 6 bases from V and 5 bases from J; bases unmatched to any gene: 6. The CDR3 extends over 12 amino acids.

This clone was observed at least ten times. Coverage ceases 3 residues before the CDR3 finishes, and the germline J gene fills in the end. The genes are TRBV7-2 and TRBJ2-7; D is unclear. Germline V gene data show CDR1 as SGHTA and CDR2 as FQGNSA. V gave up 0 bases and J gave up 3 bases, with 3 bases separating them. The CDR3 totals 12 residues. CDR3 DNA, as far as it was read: TGTGCCAGCAGCTTAGCCAACTACGAG. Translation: CASSLANYE. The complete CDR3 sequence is CASSLANYEQYF. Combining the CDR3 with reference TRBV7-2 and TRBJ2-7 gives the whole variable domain GAGVSQSPSNKVTEKGKDVELRCDPISGHTALYWYRQSLGQGLEFLIYFQGNSAPDKSGLPSDRFSAERTGGSVSTLTIQRTQQEDSAVYLCASSLANYEQYFGPGTRLTVT.

The CDR3 spells CASSPTPTSGSRADTQYF. The covered CDR3 bases are TGTGCCAGCTCCCCTACTCCAACTAGCGGGAGTAGGGCAGATACG. The gene calls are TRBV18 and TRBJ2-3; 11 nucleotides line up with TRBD2. Read sequence stops 3 residues before the CDR3 end, and the germline J gene provides the missing end. The germline V gene has CDR1 KGHSH and CDR2 LQKENI. J gave up 4 bases and V 6 bases, and 15 bases lay outside the gene matches. The CDR3 length is 18 residues. The variable domain in full, with the rest retrieved from reference TRBV18 and TRBJ2-3, is NAGVMQNPRHLVRRRGQEARLRCSPMKGHSHVYWYRQLPEEGLKFMVYLQKENIIDESGMPKERFSAEFPKEGPSILRIQQVVRGDSAAYFCASSPTPTSGSRADTQYFGPGTRLTVL.

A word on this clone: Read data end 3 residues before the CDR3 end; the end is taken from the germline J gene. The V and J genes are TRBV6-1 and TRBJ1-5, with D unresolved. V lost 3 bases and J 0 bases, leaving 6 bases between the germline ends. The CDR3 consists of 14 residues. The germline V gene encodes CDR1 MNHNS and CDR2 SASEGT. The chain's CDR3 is CASSDSLSNQPQHF. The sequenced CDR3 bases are TGTGCCAGCAGTGACAGTCTTAGCAATCAGCCC.

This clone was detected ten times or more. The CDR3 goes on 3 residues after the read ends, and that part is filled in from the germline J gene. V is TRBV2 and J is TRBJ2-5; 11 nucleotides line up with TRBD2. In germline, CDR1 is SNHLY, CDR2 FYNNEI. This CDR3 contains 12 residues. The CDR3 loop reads CASGTSGRTQYF. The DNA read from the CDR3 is TGTGCCAGCGGGACTAGCGGAAGAACC.

The CDR3 bases that were read are TGTGCCAGCACCCCCGGGACAGGGAACACCGGGGAG. It specifies CASTPGTGNTGE. The entire CDR3 protein reads CASTPGTGNTGELFF. V gene TRBV2 combines with J gene TRBJ2-2; the match to TRBD1 covers 8 bases. The read ends 3 residues before the CDR3 terminus; that terminus is restored from the germline J gene. The CDR3 extends over 15 amino acids. The V and J ends lost 7 bases and 1 base, in that order; junction bases with no gene match: 5. Germline V gives CDR1 SNHLY, CDR2 FYNNEI.

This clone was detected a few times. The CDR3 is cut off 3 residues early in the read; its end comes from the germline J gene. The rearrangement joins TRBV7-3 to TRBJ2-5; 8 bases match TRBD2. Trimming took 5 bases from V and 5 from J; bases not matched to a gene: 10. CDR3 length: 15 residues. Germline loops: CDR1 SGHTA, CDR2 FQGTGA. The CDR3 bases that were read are TGTGCCAGCAGCCCCCGCGGGGGGCCGCTGGAGACC. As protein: CASSPRGGPLET. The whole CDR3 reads CASSPRGGPLETQYF.

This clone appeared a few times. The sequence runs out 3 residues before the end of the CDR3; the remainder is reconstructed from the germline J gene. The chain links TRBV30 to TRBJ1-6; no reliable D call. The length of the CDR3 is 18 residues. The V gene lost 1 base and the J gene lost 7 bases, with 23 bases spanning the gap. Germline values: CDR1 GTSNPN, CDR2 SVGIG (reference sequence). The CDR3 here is CAWSDGQAGNAGNSPLHF. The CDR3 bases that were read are TGTGCCTGGAGTGATGGGCAGGCGGGAAACGCAGGAAATTCACCC. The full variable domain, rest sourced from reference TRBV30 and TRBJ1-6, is SQTIHQWPATLVQPVGSPLSLECTVEGTSNPNLYWYRQAAGRGLQLLFYSVGIGQISSEVPQNLSASRPQDRQFILSSKKLLLSDSGFYLCAWSDGQAGNAGNSPLHFGNGTRLTVT.

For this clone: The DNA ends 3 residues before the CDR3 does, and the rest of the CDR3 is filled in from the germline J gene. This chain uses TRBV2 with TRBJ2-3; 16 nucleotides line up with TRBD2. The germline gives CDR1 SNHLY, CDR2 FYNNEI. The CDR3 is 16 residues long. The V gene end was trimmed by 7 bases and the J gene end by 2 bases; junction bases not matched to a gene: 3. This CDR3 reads CASKGLAGGFTDTQYF. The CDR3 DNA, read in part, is TGTGCCAGCAAGGGACTAGCGGGAGGGTTCACAGATACG.

This CDR3 is CSARNWMTSGGRPRSYEQYF. The CDR3 bases that were read are TGCAGTGCTAGAAATTGGATGACTAGCGGGGGCCGTCCTCGCTCCTACGAG. J is TRBJ2-7 and V is TRBV20-1, with TRBD2 matching over 12 bases. With the read ending 3 residues before the CDR3 end, the germline J gene is used to fill in that end. Germline V gene sequence: CDR1 DFQATT, CDR2 SNEGSKA (reference sequence). This CDR3 contains 20 residues. The J segment lost 0 bases and the V segment lost 2 bases, leaving 17 bases of the junction unmatched.

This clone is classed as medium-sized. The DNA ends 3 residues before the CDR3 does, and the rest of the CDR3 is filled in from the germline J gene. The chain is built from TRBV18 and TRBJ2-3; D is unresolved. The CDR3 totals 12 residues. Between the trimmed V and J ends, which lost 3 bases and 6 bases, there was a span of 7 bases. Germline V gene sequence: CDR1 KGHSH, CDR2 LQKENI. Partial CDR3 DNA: TGTGCCAGCTCACCTCAAATGGATACG. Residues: CASSPQMDT. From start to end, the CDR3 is CASSPQMDTQYF.

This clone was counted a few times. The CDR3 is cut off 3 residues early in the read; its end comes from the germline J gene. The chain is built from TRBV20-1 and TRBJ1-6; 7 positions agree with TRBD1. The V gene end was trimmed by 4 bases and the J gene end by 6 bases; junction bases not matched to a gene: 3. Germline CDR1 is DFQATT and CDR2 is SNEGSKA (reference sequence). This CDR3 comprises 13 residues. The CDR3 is CSATGGANSPLHF. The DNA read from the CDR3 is TGCAGTGCTACAGGGGGAGCTAATTCACCC.

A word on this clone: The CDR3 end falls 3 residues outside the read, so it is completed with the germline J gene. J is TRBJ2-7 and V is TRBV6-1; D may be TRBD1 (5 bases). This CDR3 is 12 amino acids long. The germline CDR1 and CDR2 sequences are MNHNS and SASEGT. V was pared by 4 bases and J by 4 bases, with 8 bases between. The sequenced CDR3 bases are TGTGCCAGCAGTGCCCAGGGTTACGAG. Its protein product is CASSAQGYE. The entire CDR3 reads CASSAQGYEQYF.

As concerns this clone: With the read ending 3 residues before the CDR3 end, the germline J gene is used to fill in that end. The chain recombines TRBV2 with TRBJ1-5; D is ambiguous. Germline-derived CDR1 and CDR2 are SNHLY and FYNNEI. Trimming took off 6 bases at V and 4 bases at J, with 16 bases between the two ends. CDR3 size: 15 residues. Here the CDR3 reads CASRAARAGNQPQHF. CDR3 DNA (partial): TGTGCCAGCAGGGCGGCCCGGGCGGGAAATCAGCCC.

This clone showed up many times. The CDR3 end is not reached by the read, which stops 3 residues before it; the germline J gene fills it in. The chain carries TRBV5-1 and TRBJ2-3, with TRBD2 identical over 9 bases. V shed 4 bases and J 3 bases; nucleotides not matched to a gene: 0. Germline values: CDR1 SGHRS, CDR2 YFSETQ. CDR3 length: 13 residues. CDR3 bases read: TGCGCCAGCAGCACTAGCGGGACAGATACG. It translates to CASSTSGTDT. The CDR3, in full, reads CASSTSGTDTQYF.

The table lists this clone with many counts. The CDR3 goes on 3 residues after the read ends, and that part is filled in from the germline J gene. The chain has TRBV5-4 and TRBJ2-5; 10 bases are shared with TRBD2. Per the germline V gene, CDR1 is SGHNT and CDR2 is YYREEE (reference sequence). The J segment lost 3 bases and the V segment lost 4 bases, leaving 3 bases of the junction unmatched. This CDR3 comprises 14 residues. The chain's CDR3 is CASSSSGRKETQYF. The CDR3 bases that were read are TGTGCCAGCAGCAGTAGCGGGAGGAAAGAGACC. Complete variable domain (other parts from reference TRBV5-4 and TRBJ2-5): ETGVTQSPTHLIKTRGQQVTLRCSSQSGHNTVSWYQQALGQGPQFIFQYYREEENGRGNFPPRFSGLQFPNYSSELNVNALELDDSALYLCASSSSGRKETQYFGPGTRLLVL.

CDR3 DNA (partial): TGTGCCTGGATGACAGGGGGCGAGAAGACC. Protein: CAWMTGGEKT. The complete CDR3 reads CAWMTGGEKTQYF. V gene TRBV30 combines with J gene TRBJ2-5; TRBD1 agrees at 10 bases. The read ends 3 residues early relative to the CDR3; the germline J gene fills the gap. Germline loops: CDR1 GTSNPN, CDR2 SVGIG (reference sequence). CDR3 size: 13 residues. V lost 4 bases, J lost 6 bases, and 5 bases stayed unmatched.

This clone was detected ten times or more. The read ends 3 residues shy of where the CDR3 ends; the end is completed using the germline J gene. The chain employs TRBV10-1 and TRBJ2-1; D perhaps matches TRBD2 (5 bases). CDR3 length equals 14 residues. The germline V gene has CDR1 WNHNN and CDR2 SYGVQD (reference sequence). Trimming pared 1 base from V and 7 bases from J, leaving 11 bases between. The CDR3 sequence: CASSEWTTGNEQFF. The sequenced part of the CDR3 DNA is TGCGCCAGCAGTGAGTGGACCACGGGGAATGAG.